The clone carrying this T cell receptor beta chain was detected a few times. Profiled with immunoSEQ multiplex PCR; TCRdb holds only in-frame clones, not every one. Among about 130,000 clones listed, roughly four fifths were seen once. The data are from a study of blood T cell repertoires in COVID-19. The CDR3 is made up of 18 amino acids. The germline gives CDR1 SGHNT, CDR2 YYREEE (reference sequence). V lost 4 bases and J lost 3; bases outside the gene matches: 15. The chain joins TRBV5-4 to TRBJ1-3; 8 nucleotides align to TRBD1. The TCR was taken from a woman aged 45-65 years with acute or convalescent COVID-19. Sequenced input: peripheral blood. This CDR3 is CASSQPGAGGADGNTIYF. The DNA of the CDR3 is TGTGCCAGCAGCCAACCCGGGGCAGGGGGCGCGGATGGAAACACCATATATTTT.